This note documents a single TCR beta chain sequence. The antigen is not known. This sample was included in a study of T cell repertoires in cytomegalovirus infection. Overall study: HLA-B-restricted CMV epitopes that are well studied were used alongside recently identified HLA-C-restricted ones. The public TCR beta signatures pointed to both CMV infection and matching HLA type. General observations from the study: Cumulative frequency of public TCR beta families picked out carriers of CMV plus the relevant HLA. HLA-C-restricted CMV clonotypes gave the most frequent clonotype in two of eight donors.

In TCRdb, the reads were re-called with MiXCR into one record per CDR3 protein. The sample records 700,000 to 850,000 distinct CDR3 sequences, 32% being singletons. V lost 1 base and J lost 10; bases outside the gene matches: 8. CDR1 is SGHTA, CDR2 FQGTGA, per germline. This CDR3 has 15 residues. The clonotype comes from a human donor in good health (CMV status not recorded). Some clones in this sample may be carry-over from other donors' samples. The chain joins TRBV7-3 to TRBJ2-1; 9 bases align to TRBD2. The starting material was cultured CD8+ T cells from PBMCs, obtained from culture after CMV antigen stimulation. CDR3 protein: CASSLIAGGPKEQFF. CDR3 DNA: TGTGCCAGCAGCTTAATCGCGGGGGGGCCAAAGGAGCAGTTCTTC.